The rows below give T cell receptor beta chains drawn from one sample of a study of shared clonotypes between healthy human individuals. Sequenced by immunoSEQ multiplex PCR; TCRdb stores in-frame clones only, minus some. The sample consists of approximately 2.3 million clones, 90% to 95% of them appearing once. Sequencing input: naive CD4+ T cells from PBMCs. Receptors originate from a man in his late teens or twenties in good health. Some clones in this sample may be carry-over from other donors' samples. Both conserved end residues are part of each CDR3. The D gene is left open where the match is weak. Clone size is not always given. Where it is, it says once, few, many or a class for expanded clones.

d_gene,v_gene,abundance,j_gene,CDR3nt,CDR3aa
TRBD1,TRBV18,once,TRBJ1-1,TGTGCCAGCTCACCCGGACAGGGGGCGAGCACTGAAGCTTTCTTT,CASSPGQGASTEAFF
TRBD1,TRBV5-6,.,TRBJ2-1,TGTGCCAGCACCCTCGGGACAGCCTACAATGAGCAGTTCTTC,CASTLGTAYNEQFF
TRBD2,TRBV2,.,TRBJ2-2,TGTGCCACCGGCGCGGGGGCGAACACCGGGGAGCTGTTTTTT,CATGAGANTGELFF
.,TRBV5-4,.,TRBJ2-1,TGTGCCAGCAGCTTGCTGGGTAGGCGGGACAATGAGCAGTTCTTC,CASSLLGRRDNEQFF
TRBD1,TRBV28,.,TRBJ1-2,TGTGCCAGCGTCGTTGACAGGGAGGGTAGTGGCTACACCTTC,CASVVDREGSGYTF
.,TRBV28,.,TRBJ1-2,TGTGCCAGCAAAAGGGGGGCTTGGTATGGCTACACCTTC,CASKRGAWYGYTF
.,TRBV9,once,TRBJ2-3,TGTGCCAGCAGCGCCGCTAATAGCGGCGGTACAGATACGCAGTATTTT,CASSAANSGGTDTQYF
.,TRBV28,.,TRBJ2-3,TGTGCCAGCAGTTCCCGGCCAGATACGCAGTATTTT,CASSSRPDTQYF
TRBD1,TRBV4-1,.,TRBJ1-2,TGCGCCAGCAGCCAAACAGGGGTGGGAGGCTACACCTTC,CASSQTGVGGYTF
.,TRBV2,.,TRBJ1-2,TGTGCCTTCCTGCCGGGGCTGATTTCTTATGGCTACACCTTC,CAFLPGLISYGYTF
.,TRBV18,.,TRBJ2-2,TGTGCCAGCTCACCGATACTTGGGAACACCGGGGAGCTGTTTTTT,CASSPILGNTGELFF
.,TRBV28,few,TRBJ1-5,TGTGCCAGCAGTACCACGGCCGGAAATCAGCAGCCCCAGCATTTT,CASSTTAGNQQPQHF
.,TRBV9,once,TRBJ2-1,TGTGCCAGCAGCGCCTTTAGGGGGTATGTCGATGAGCAGTTCTTC,CASSAFRGYVDEQFF
TRBD2,TRBV5-1,.,TRBJ2-1,TGCGCCAGCACCCGACTAGCGGGAGGTAAGACCAATGAGCAGTTCTTC,CASTRLAGGKTNEQFF
.,TRBV9,once,TRBJ2-7,TGTGCCAGCAGCGTAGCCCCGGATGCAGGGGAGCAGTACTTC,CASSVAPDAGEQYF
TRBD1,TRBV30,.,TRBJ1-6,TGTGCCTGGAGGAAGGGACAGGAAGGCTATAATTCACCCCTCCACTTT,CAWRKGQEGYNSPLHF
TRBD2,TRBV28,.,TRBJ2-2,TGTGCCAGCAGTCCCAGCGGGAGGGCCCTTCCCGGGGAGCTGTTTTTT,CASSPSGRALPGELFF
TRBD1,TRBV2,.,TRBJ2-5,TGTGCCAGCAGACTTACAGGGGAGGAGACCCAGTACTTC,CASRLTGEETQYF
.,TRBV29-1,.,TRBJ2-1,TGCAGCGCCCACCGGGAGATCGAGCAGTTCTTC,CSAHREIEQFF
.,TRBV14,.,TRBJ2-7,TGTGCCAGCAGCCAAGTGGCGGCCTACGAGCAGTACTTC,CASSQVAAYEQYF
TRBD2,TRBV6-1,few,TRBJ2-1,TGTGCCAGCAGTCGGACTAGCGTTGGCTACAATGAGCAGTTCTTC,CASSRTSVGYNEQFF
.,TRBV19,.,TRBJ2-7,TGTGCCAGTAGTATAAACCCCAGGGGGGTCTCCTACGAGCAGTACTTC,CASSINPRGVSYEQYF
.,TRBV19,.,TRBJ1-2,TGTGCCAGTAGGGAGGGGGGCGCCTATGGCTACACCTTC,CASREGGAYGYTF
TRBD1,TRBV7-9,.,TRBJ1-2,TGTGCCAGCAGCCCTAACCTACAAGGCAGGGGGGCCTATGGCTACACCTTC,CASSPNLQGRGAYGYTF
TRBD1,TRBV29-1,.,TRBJ2-7,TGCAGCGTCACTAAGGGACAGGGGGCAGGGTACGAGCAGTACTTC,CSVTKGQGAGYEQYF